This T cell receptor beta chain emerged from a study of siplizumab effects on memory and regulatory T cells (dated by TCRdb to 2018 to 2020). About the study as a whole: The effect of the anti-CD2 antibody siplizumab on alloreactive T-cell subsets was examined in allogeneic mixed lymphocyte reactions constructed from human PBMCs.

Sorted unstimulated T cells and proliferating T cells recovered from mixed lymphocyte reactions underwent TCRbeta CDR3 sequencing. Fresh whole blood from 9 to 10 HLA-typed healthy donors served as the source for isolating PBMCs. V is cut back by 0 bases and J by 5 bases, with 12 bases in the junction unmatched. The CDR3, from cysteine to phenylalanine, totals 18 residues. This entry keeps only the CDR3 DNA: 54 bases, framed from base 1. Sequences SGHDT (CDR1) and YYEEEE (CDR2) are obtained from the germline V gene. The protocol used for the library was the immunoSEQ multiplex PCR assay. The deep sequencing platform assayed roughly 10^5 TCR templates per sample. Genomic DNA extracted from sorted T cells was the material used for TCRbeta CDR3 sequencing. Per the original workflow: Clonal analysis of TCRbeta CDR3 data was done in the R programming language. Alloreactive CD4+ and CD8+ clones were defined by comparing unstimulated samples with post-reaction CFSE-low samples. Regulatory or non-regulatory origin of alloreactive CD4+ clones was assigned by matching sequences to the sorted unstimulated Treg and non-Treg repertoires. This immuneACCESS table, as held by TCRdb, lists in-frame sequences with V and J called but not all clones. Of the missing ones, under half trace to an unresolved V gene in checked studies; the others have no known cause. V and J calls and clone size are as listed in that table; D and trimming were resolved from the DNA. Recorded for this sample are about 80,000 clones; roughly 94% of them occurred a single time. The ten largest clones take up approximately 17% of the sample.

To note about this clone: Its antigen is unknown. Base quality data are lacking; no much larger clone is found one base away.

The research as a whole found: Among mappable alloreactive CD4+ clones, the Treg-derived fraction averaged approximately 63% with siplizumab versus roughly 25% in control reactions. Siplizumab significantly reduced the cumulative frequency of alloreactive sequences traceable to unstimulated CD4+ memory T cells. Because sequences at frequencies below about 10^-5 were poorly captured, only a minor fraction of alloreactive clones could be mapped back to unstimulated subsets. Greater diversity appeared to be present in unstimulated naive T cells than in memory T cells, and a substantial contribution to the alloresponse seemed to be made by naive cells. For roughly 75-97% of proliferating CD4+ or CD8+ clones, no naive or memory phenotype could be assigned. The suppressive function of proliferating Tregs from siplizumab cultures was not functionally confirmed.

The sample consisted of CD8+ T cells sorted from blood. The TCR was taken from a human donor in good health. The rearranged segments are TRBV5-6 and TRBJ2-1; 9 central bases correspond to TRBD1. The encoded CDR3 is CASSLAGWGTGTNNEQFF. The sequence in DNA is TGTGCCAGCAGCTTGGCGGGGTGGGGGACAGGGACCAACAATGAGCAGTTCTTC.